The text below deals with one T cell receptor beta chain. The sample belongs to a study of blood T cell repertoires in COVID-19. At the level of the study: Specimens from acute and convalescent COVID-19 originated in the United States, Italy and Spain.

Residents of 24 US areas, aged 18 to 89 years, made up the participants. Authors' analysis steps: Amplifying reference gene primers gave estimates of nucleated cell counts. The assay was immunoSEQ multiplex PCR, and TCRdb's table has in-frame clones only and misses some. That table furnishes V, J and clone size, whereas the DNA furnished D and trimming. The data show more than 300,000 clones, roughly 92% seen once. Germline assignment: CDR1 MNHEY and CDR2 SVGEGT. The V gene lost 6 bases and the J gene lost 0 bases, with 13 bases spanning the gap. The CDR3 covers 15 residues. The chain is built from TRBV6-2 or TRBV6-3 and TRBJ2-3, with D possibly TRBD2 on 5 matching bases. Sequenced sample: PBMCs or T cells enriched from blood (not recorded which). This clonotype was obtained from a woman aged 40 to 50 who had been exposed to COVID-19. The CDR3 spells CASSHRGISTDTQYF. In DNA form, the CDR3 reads TGTGCCAGCAGCCACCGAGGGATCAGCACAGATACGCAGTATTTT.